This entry concerns a single TCR beta chain. Its target antigen remains unknown. The data belong to a study of cytomegalovirus exposure and HLA in healthy donors (TCRdb year 2017). About the study as a whole: In an earlier analysis of 587 of the donors, 276 Gb of sequence data and about 110 million unique TCR beta sequences from about 190 million T cells were reported. An early release covering 500 to 750 HLA-typed donors comprised 300 to 350 gigabases of sequencing data and approximately 80 million unique TCR sequences. Of the 300 to 500 genotyped donors, approximately 81% were placed in the genetic ancestry cluster associated with self-reported Caucasian donors. The aim of the study was to test whether cataloging public T cell receptors could identify signatures of past pathogen exposure. Using immunosequencing, the study profiled T cell repertoires from about 610 subjects and related those repertoires to cytomegalovirus serostatus. In addition to the first cohort of 650 to 750 subjects, a separate validation cohort of approximately 120 different subjects was used. The study combined high-throughput TCR immunosequencing, statistical association of individual TCRs with disease status, and machine learning to predict cytomegalovirus infection status. A later analysis re-analyzed previously published TCR beta repertoires from 550 to 700 donors and added high-resolution HLA genotyping to study TCR occurrence patterns. Rather than drawing on any new phenotypic data, the later analysis identified candidate immune exposures from TCR beta sequences and the way those sequences occurred across donors. An earlier analysis of several hundred of the donors used high-throughput TCR beta sequencing to judge whether each TCR beta V gene segment behaved as functional or pseudogenic. Alongside the repertoire data, information on donor age, sex, ethnicity and CMV serostatus was compiled. A later genetic analysis used genome-wide SNP genotypes for about three fifths of the roughly 700 donors, treating that subset as a discovery cohort. All discovery cohort repertoires had been generated using a single sequencing platform. Both class I and class II loci were covered by HLA typing, at four-digit resolution. The number of typed donors differed by locus: roughly 629-640 for A, B, C, DRB1 and DQB1; 500 to 550 for DQA1; 606 for DPA1; and some 450 for DPB1. Because of strong linkage in the cohort, four or five DR-DQ haplotypes were treated as single units for association and clustering. On average, around 200,000 unique TCR beta nucleotide sequences were sequenced per donor among more than 350 genotyped donors of the cohort, with roughly 18% of those sequences being non-productive. Broader findings and caveats from the paper: CMV serostatus was the only immune exposure information available for the cohort. Approximately 16 rarely observed V segments, including chromosome 9 orphons, were excluded from the earlier analysis of a few hundred of the donors because counts were too low. Correlated functional status among segregating V segments might be attributable to linkage disequilibrium, but an unknown experimental factor could not be ruled out. Most TCR sequences were observed very rarely across donors, whereas some public TCRs were present in many individuals. A cluster of highly shared sequence variants was judged likely to be a technical artifact of the sequencing pipeline. The study gave a list of about 170 TCR beta chains associated with cytomegalovirus. Three of the identified cytomegalovirus-associated TCR beta chains were confirmed in vitro to be specific for cytomegalovirus antigens. A later genetic analysis associated a missense DCLRE1C variant with V-gene and J-gene trimming of TCR beta chains, and an independent cohort replicated the association. In a later genetic analysis, fewer N-insertions in productive TCRs were reported among donors in an Asian-associated ancestry cluster than the approximately 710-donor mean. The authors suggested that the approach could potentially be extended to other disease states and immunological phenotypes. The classifier was reported to diagnose cytomegalovirus status with high specificity and sensitivity in both the original and validation cohorts. According to a later analysis, most CMV-associated TCR beta chains appeared to be HLA-restricted, and the HLA associations seemed to be driven largely by CMV exposure. Specific HLA alleles were associated with about 17,000 TCR beta sequences at a false discovery rate of 0.05 in a later analysis. In a later analysis, TCR association rates were found to vary across HLA loci, with the most associated TCRs seen for DRB1 alleles and the fewest for HLA-C alleles. Strong co-occurrence of HLA alleles, especially DR and DQ, made assigning TCR associations to individual alleles difficult. A later analysis found that HLA-associated TCR beta chains were more clonally expanded and had lower generation probabilities than equally common non-associated chains. Only TCR beta chains were sequenced in this cohort, and the absence of alpha or paired-chain data limited detectable features. A later analysis reported that several top co-occurrence clusters appeared linked to parvovirus B19, influenza, CMV and Epstein-Barr virus. An earlier analysis of around 540 of the donors showed that most TCR beta V segments appeared in productive rearrangements either about 90% or about 30% of the time, which broadly matched IMGT annotations. A further reported finding was that TCR beta sequences accurately predicted the HLA-A and HLA-B alleles for most subjects in the first cohort. HLA typing was unavailable for some donors at each locus, so association tests used only the typed subset. The presence/absence analyses assumed that sequencing depth was roughly uniform across donors, and that assumption may not be true. Some IMGT-functional V segments, including TRBV6-2 and TRBV6-3, could not be distinguished by the 87-base-pair reads and were therefore excluded.

The CDR3 runs 11 residues from the cysteine to the phenylalanine. Of all the DNA, just the CDR3 is kept, 33 bases in frame from base 1. At the junction V is shortened by 0 bases and J by 4 bases, with 4 bases in between. The germline V gene (reference sequence) gives CDR1 as DFQATT and CDR2 as SNEGSKA. Libraries were built with the immunoSEQ multiplex PCR assay. A mixture of 60 forward primers for TCR Vbeta segments and 13 reverse primers for TCR Jbeta segments was used in the multiplex PCR. The CDR3 region of rearranged TCR beta genes was amplified from genomic DNA by a multiplex PCR assay. The amplified TCR beta libraries were sequenced on the Illumina HiSeq System as 87-base-pair reads. Concerning the study's data processing: Across the roughly 600 repertoires, a later analysis counted tens of millions of unique TCR beta chains, approximately 12 million of which were shared by at least two donors. To remove PCR and sequencing errors, raw reads were error-corrected and collapsed into unique sequences using a nearest-neighbor algorithm that merged closely related sequences. To assign V, D and J gene segments, CDR3 sequences were aligned to IMGT reference sequences. For a sequence to be retained, a match of at least six nucleotides was required to both a V gene segment and a J gene segment. A rearrangement counted as productive if the CDR3 had no stop codons and remained in frame with V and J, and every other rearrangement counted as non-productive. Following IMGT convention, CDR3 was defined as the stretch from the second conserved V-encoded cysteine to the conserved J-encoded phenylalanine. Sequences without an unambiguous match to a single V gene segment were excluded from the earlier analysis of approximately 560 of the donors. An earlier analysis of over 450 of the donors classified V segments as functional when productive rearrangements were above 56.7% and as segregating when the standard deviation between donors was above 5%. A statistical classification framework was built for diagnosing cytomegalovirus status from the catalog of TCR beta chain sequences. In a later analysis, V and J genes were assigned by comparing TCR nucleotide sequences against IMGT/GENE-DB human TR gene sequences. In a later analysis, CDR3 sequences and most-parsimonious VDJ recombination scenarios were assigned using the TCRdist pipeline. A later analysis defined each TCR beta chain by its CDR3 amino acid sequence plus V-gene family, and excluded reads lacking a unique V-gene family. In a later analysis, approximately 590 highly shared, low-generation-probability nucleotide sequences were removed to address suspected cross-contamination and a sequencing artifact. For each public chain, a later analysis derived a clonal expansion index from normalized ranks of inferred template counts within each repertoire. In a later analysis, generation probabilities were computed using a VDJ recombination model fitted to out-of-frame rearrangements, and the results were checked against IGoR. In a later analysis, hypergeometric tests were used to score TCR-TCR, TCR-HLA and TCR-CMV co-occurrence, with a repertoire-size bias correction applied to TCR pairs. To estimate false discovery rates, a later analysis permuted the HLA or CMV assignments 20 times. In a later analysis, co-occurring TCRs were grouped using DBSCAN, with TCRdist sequence similarity added in when clustering inside HLA-allele-positive subsets. For co-occurrence clustering, repertoires with fewer than 30,000 or more than 120,000 public chains were excluded, along with five repertoires with anomalous nucleotide sharing. Imported from immuneACCESS, the table was reduced by TCRdb to in-frame sequences with V and J called. These copies leave out some clones; in studies compared against another copy, an unresolved V gene accounts for under half, and the cause of the remainder is not known. D and trimming come from the DNA, and the V and J calls and clone size come from that table. The table kept for this sample lists about 60,000 clones. The top ten clones comprise about 2.1% of the sample.

The cohort was made up of 500 to 800 healthy bone marrow donors. At the time of sampling, all cohort members were nominally healthy, though unrecorded immune exposures were likely present. The donor was CMV seronegative and was included in the group of about 350 seronegative cohort members. Every donor gave a peripheral blood sample, and the peripheral blood mononuclear cells from that sample were used for TCR beta sequencing. Genomic DNA extraction from the blood cell samples was performed with the Qiagen DNeasy Blood Extraction Kit. The source material was PBMCs. The chain uses TRBV20-1 and TRBJ2-7; no D gene is confidently identified. This sequence was found in a woman under 30 in good health and CMV-seronegative. The CDR3 in this case is CSARDLYEQYF. In nucleotide form, the sequence is TGCAGTGCTAGAGACCTGTACGAGCAGTACTTC.